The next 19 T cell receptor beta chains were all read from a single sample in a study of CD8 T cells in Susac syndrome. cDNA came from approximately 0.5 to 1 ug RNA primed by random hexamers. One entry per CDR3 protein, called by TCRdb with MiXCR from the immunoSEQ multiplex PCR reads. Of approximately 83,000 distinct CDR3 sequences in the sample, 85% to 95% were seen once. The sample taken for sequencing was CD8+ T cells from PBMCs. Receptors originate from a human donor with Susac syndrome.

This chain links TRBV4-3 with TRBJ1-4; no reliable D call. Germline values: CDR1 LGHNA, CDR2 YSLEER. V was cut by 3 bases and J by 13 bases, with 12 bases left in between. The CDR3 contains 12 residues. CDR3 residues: CASSHVDGRLFF. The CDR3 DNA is TGCGCCAGCAGCCACGTTGATGGGAGACTGTTTTTT.

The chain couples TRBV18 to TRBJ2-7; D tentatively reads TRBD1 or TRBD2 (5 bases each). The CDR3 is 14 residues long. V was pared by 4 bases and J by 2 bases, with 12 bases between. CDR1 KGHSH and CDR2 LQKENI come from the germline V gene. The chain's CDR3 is CASSLLGVAYEQYF. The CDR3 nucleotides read TGTGCCAGCTCACTCCTGGGGGTGGCCTACGAGCAGTACTTC. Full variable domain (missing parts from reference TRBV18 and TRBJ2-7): NAGVMQNPRHLVRRRGQEARLRCSPMKGHSHVYWYRQLPEEGLKFMVYLQKENIIDESGMPKERFSAEFPKEGPSILRIQQVVRGDSAAYFCASSLLGVAYEQYFGPGTRLTVT.

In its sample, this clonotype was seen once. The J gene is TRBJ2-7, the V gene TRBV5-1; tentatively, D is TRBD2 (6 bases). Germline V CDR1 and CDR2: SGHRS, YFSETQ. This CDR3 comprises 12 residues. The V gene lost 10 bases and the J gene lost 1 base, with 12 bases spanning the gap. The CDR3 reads CASGLTSYEQYF. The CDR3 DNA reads TGCGCCTCGGGACTGACTTCCTACGAGCAGTACTTC.

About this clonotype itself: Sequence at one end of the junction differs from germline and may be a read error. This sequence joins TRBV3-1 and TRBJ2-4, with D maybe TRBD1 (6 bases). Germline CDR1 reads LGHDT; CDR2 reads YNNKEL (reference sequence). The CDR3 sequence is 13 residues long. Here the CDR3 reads CASSQTQGPSLVF. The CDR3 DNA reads TGTGCCAGCAGCCAGACTCAGGGGCCATCCCTGGTCTTC. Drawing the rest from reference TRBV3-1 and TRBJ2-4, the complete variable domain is DTAVSQTPKYLVTQMGNDKSIKCEQNLGHDTMYWYKQDSKKFLKIMFSYNNKELIINETVPNRFSPKSPDKAHLNLHINSLELGDSAVYFCASSQTQGPSLVFGAGTRLSVL.

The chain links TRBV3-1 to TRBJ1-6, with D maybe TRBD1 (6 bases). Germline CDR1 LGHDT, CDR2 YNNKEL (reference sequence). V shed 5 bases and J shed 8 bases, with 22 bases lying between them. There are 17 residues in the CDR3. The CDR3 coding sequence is TGTGCCAGCAGCAGAAGATCGGGGCAGGGGCTCGATTCACCCCTCCACTTT. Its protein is CASSRRSGQGLDSPLHF.

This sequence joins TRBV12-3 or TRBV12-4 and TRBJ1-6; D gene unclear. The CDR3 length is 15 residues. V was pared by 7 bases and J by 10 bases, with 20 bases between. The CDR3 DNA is TGTGCCAGCACCCAGGCCGGGGTGTGGGTCTCACCCCTCCACTTT. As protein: CASTQAGVWVSPLHF.

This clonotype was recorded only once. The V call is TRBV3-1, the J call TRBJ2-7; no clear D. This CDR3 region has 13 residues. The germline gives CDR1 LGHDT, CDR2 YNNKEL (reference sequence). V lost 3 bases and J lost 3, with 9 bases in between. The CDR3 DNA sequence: TGTGCCAGCAGCCAGCGACGGCGCTACGAGCAGTACTTC. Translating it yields CASSQRRRYEQYF.

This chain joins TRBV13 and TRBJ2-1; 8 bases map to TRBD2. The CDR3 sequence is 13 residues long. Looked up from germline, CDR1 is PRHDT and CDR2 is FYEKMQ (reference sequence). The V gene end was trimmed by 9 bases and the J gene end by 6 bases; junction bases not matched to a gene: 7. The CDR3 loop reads CASGLAARNEQFF. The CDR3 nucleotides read TGTGCCAGTGGACTAGCAGCTCGCAATGAGCAGTTCTTC.

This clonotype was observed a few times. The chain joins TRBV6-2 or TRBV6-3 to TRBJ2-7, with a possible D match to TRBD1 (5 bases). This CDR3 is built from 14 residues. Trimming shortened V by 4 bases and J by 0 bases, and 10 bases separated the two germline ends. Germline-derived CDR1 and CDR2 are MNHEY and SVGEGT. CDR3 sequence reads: CASSLDTSSYEQYF. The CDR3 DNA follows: TGTGCCAGCAGTTTGGACACGAGCTCCTACGAGCAGTACTTC.

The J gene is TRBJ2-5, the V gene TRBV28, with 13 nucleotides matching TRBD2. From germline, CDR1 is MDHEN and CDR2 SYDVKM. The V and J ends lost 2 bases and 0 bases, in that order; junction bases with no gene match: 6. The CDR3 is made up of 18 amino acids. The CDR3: CASSLRLAGGLHQETQYF. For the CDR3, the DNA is TGTGCCAGCAGTTTAAGACTAGCGGGGGGACTCCACCAAGAGACCCAGTACTTC.

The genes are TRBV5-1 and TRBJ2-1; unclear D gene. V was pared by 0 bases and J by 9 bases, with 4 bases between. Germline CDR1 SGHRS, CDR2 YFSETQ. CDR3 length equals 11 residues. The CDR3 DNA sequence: TGCGCCAGCAGCTTGGCGGGTGAGCAGTTCTTC. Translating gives CASSLAGEQFF.

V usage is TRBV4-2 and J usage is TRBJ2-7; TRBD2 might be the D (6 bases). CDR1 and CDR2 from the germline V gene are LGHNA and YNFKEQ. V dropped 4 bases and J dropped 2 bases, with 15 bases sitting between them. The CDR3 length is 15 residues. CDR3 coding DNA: TGTGCCAGCAGCCCCCTAGCGTCCTCCCCCTACGAGCAGTACTTC. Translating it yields CASSPLASSPYEQYF.

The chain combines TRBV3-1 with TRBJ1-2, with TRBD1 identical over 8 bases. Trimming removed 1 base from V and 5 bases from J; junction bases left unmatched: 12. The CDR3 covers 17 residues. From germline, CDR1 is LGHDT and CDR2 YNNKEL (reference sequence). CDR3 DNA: TGTGCCAGCAGCCAAGGGGGCCTTGGGACAGGAGGGTATGGCTACACCTTC. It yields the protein CASSQGGLGTGGYGYTF.

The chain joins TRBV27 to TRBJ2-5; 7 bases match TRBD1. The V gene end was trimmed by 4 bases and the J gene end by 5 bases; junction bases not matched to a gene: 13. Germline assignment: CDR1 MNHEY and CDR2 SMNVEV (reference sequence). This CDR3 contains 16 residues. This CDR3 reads CASSSYRGQPGETQYF. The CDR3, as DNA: TGTGCCAGCAGTTCTTACAGGGGACAGCCGGGGGAGACCCAGTACTTC.

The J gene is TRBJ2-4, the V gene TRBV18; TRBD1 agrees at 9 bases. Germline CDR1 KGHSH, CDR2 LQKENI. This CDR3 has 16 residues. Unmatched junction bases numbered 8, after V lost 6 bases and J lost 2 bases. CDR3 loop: CASSLQGASTKNIQYF. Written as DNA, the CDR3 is TGTGCCAGCTCGCTACAGGGGGCGTCTACCAAAAACATTCAGTACTTC.

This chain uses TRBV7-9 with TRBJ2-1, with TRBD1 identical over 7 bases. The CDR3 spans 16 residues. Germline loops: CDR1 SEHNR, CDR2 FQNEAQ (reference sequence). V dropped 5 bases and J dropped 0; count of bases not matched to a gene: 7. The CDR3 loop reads CASSRTGKSSYNEQFF. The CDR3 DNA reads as TGTGCCAGCAGCCGGACAGGAAAAAGCTCCTACAATGAGCAGTTCTTC.

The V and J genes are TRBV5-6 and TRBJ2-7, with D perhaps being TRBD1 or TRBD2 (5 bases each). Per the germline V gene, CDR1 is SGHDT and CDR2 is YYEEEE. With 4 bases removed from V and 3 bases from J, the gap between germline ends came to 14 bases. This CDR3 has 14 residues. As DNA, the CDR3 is TGTGCCAGCAGCAAACTAGACAGTATCTACGAGCAGTACTTC. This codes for CASSKLDSIYEQYF.

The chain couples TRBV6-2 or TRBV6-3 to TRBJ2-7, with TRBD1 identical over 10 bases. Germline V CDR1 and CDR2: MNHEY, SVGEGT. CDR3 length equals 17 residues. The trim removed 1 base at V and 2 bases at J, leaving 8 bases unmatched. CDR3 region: CASSYYEDRGIPYEQYF. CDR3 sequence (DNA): TGTGCCAGCAGTTACTACGAGGACAGGGGGATACCCTACGAGCAGTACTTC.

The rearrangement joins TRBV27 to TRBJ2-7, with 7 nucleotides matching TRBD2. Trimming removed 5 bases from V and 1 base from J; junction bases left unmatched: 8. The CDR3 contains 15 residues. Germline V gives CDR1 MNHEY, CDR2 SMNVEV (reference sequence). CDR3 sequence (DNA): TGTGCCAGCAGTAACCGGGAGGAAGGTTCCTACGAGCAGTACTTC. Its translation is CASSNREEGSYEQYF.